This T cell receptor (beta chain) was recovered during a study of control samples from healthy donors and cancer patients. Measured with immunoSEQ multiplex PCR; TCRdb has only the in-frame clones, and not every one. This table holds 150,000 to 180,000 clones, about 94% found once. Germline V gene sequence: CDR1 SGHVS, CDR2 FQNEAQ. This CDR3 has 16 residues. V shed 4 bases and J 2 bases; nucleotides not matched to a gene: 5. V is TRBV7-8 and J is TRBJ2-7; 13 bases fit TRBD2. Input material: blood. This TCR was recovered from a middle-aged man in good health. CDR3 nucleotides: TGTGCCAGCAGCTCCAGACTAGCGGGGGGACCCTACGAGCAGTACTTC. It yields the protein CASSSRLAGGPYEQYF. Full variable domain (rest looked up from reference TRBV7-8 and TRBJ2-7): GAGVSQSPRYKVAKRGQDVALRCDPISGHVSLFWYQQALGQGPEFLTYFQNEAQLDKSGLPSDRFFAERPEGSVSTLKIQRTQQEDSAVYLCASSSRLAGGPYEQYFGPGTRLTVT.